Each of the 14 T cell receptor beta chains below was sequenced from the same sample in a study of control samples from healthy donors and cancer patients (dated by TCRdb to 2020 to 2022). Library preparation was by the immunoSEQ multiplex PCR assay. The source is immuneACCESS, and TCRdb retained only in-frame sequences with V and J called. Part of the clones is not carried over; for the studies checked, unresolved V genes explain less than half of this, and the remainder is unexplained. This sample has approximately 230,000 clones in its table, and almost 85% of those were observed once. Approximately 12% of the sample goes to the ten largest clones. Sequencing was performed on PBMCs. The receptors originated from a woman between 55 and 75 years old with lung cancer.

The CDR3 sequence is CASGTQPTSGRYNEQFF. The DNA for the CDR3 is TGTGCTAGTGGTACCCAACCAACTAGCGGGCGATACAATGAGCAGTTCTTC. V and J are TRBV12-5 and TRBJ2-1; 9 bases match TRBD2. This CDR3 is 17 amino acids long. Trimming cost V 5 bases and J 4 bases; bases outside gene matches: 12. Germline CDR1 is LGHNT and CDR2 is FRNRAP. The entire variable domain, with the rest obtained from reference TRBV12-5 and TRBJ2-1, is as follows: DARVTQTPRHKVTEMGQEVTMRCQPILGHNTVFWYRQTMMQGLELLAYFRNRAPLDDSGMPKDRFSAEMPDATLATLKIQPSEPRDSAVYFCASGTQPTSGRYNEQFFGPGTRLTVL.

The rearrangement joins TRBV11-2 to TRBJ2-7, with D possibly matching TRBD1 (5 bases). The CDR3 runs 13 residues. Between the trimmed V and J ends, which lost 3 bases and 5 bases, there was a span of 11 bases. CDR1 SGHAT and CDR2 FQNNGV come from the germline V gene. The CDR3 coding sequence is TGTGCCAGCAGCTTCACCAGGGTCCACGAGCAGTACTTC. This gives the protein CASSFTRVHEQYF.

The V call is TRBV6-1, the J call TRBJ1-4; weak D call: TRBD1 (6 bases). Germline CDR1 and CDR2: MNHNS and SASEGT. The germline V and J ends were trimmed by 0 bases and 1 base, with 9 bases remaining between them. This CDR3 has 16 residues. The CDR3 DNA reads as TGTGCCAGCAGTGAAGCGCTCAGGGGAACTAATGAAAAACTGTTTTTT. Its translation: CASSEALRGTNEKLFF.

This chain uses TRBV5-3 with TRBJ2-7; D ambiguous. TRBV5-3 is known as an ORF, though its function is uncertain. V gave up 9 bases and J gave up 4 bases, with 11 bases separating them. The CDR3 has 11 residues. The CDR3 sequence is CANSRRYEQYF. CDR3 DNA sequence: TGTGCCAACTCGAGGCGGTACGAGCAGTACTTC.

The V gene is TRBV24-1, the J gene TRBJ2-1, with 10 bases identical to TRBD2. This CDR3 region has 20 residues. The V and J ends lost 0 bases and 6 bases, in that order; junction bases with no gene match: 16. Looked up from germline, CDR1 is KGHDR and CDR2 is SFDVKD. The CDR3 region is CATSDLHIKDIAGGCNEQFF. CDR3 DNA: TGTGCCACCAGTGATTTGCACATTAAGGATATAGCGGGGGGTTGCAATGAGCAGTTCTTC.

The chain employs TRBV4-2 and TRBJ2-5; 10 bases fit TRBD1. Germline V gene data show CDR1 as LGHNA and CDR2 as YNFKEQ. The CDR3 is 15 amino acids. Germline trimming cut 4 bases from V and 6 bases from J; bases unmatched to any gene: 8. The CDR3 region is CASSRGQGDEQTQYF. The CDR3 DNA reads TGTGCCAGCAGCCGTGGACAGGGGGATGAACAGACCCAGTACTTC.

The V call is TRBV19, the J call TRBJ2-3; D assignment may be TRBD1 or TRBD2 (5 bases each). Per the germline V gene, CDR1 is LNHDA and CDR2 is SQIVND (reference sequence). Trimming left V 4 bases short and J 1 base short, with 18 bases between. This CDR3 region has 17 residues. CDR3 protein: CASSRKGRAGGTDTQYF. The DNA for the CDR3 is TGTGCCAGTAGTAGGAAGGGGCGCGCCGGGGGCACAGATACGCAGTATTTT. Based on the CDR3 plus reference TRBV19 and TRBJ2-3, the full variable domain is DGGITQSPKYLFRKEGQNVTLSCEQNLNHDAMYWYRQDPGQGLRLIYYSQIVNDFQKGDIAEGYSVSREKKESFPLTVTSAQKNPTAFYLCASSRKGRAGGTDTQYFGPGTRLTVL.

V gene TRBV6-1 combines with J gene TRBJ2-5; D is possibly TRBD2 (6 bases). This CDR3 spans 12 amino acids. Germline CDR1 and CDR2: MNHNS and SASEGT. Deletions cut 2 bases from V and 5 bases from J, with 6 bases between. The CDR3 spells CASSESGETQYF. The DNA for the CDR3 is TGTGCCAGCAGTGAAAGCGGGGAGACCCAGTACTTC.

V usage is TRBV6-1 and J usage is TRBJ1-6; D not resolved. Trimming removed 2 bases at V and 5 bases at J, with 10 bases between. The CDR3 is made up of 15 amino acids. Germline lookup yields CDR1 MNHNS and CDR2 SASEGT. The CDR3, as DNA: TGTGCCAGCAGTGAATGGCAGGCCAATAATTCACCCCTCCACTTT. This gives the protein CASSEWQANNSPLHF.

This clone appeared once. This chain joins TRBV5-8 and TRBJ1-2, with 9 nucleotides matching TRBD1. This CDR3 has 14 residues. Unmatched junction bases numbered 5, after V lost 4 bases and J lost 4 bases. The V gene's germline CDR1 is SGHTS and CDR2 YDEGEE. This CDR3 reads CASSPAGQGYGYTF. DNA of the CDR3: TGTGCCAGCAGCCCGGCGGGACAGGGCTATGGCTACACCTTC.

In its sample, this clone was seen once. J is TRBJ2-1 and V is TRBV7-6; the match to TRBD1 covers 9 bases. The V gene's germline CDR1 is SGHVS and CDR2 FNYEAQ. The CDR3 is 15 amino acids. J lost 2 bases, V lost 5 bases, and 4 bases had no gene match. Here the CDR3 DNA reads TGTGCCAGCAGCCCGGGACAGGGAACCTACAATGAGCAGTTCTTC. Translating gives CASSPGQGTYNEQFF.

V and J are TRBV5-1 and TRBJ1-1, with a tentative D call TRBD1 (6 bases). Germline CDR1 and CDR2: SGHRS and YFSETQ. This CDR3 region has 15 residues. The ends were cut back, 4 bases at V and 6 bases at J, with 19 bases in the middle. DNA of the CDR3: TGCGCCAGCAGCCCCTATCCCAGGGGTAGACCTGAAGCTTTCTTT. Translated: CASSPYPRGRPEAFF.

The chain carries TRBV9 and TRBJ2-1; TRBD2 aligns across 8 bases. The V segment lost 4 bases and the J segment 5 bases; nucleotides outside the gene matches: 8. The length of the CDR3 is 15 residues. Germline CDR1 is SGDLS and CDR2 is YYNGEE. CDR3: CASSPIAGPDNEQFF. DNA for the CDR3: TGTGCCAGCAGCCCCATAGCGGGACCCGACAATGAGCAGTTCTTC. Using reference TRBV9 and TRBJ2-1 for the parts outside the CDR3, the full variable domain is DSGVTQTPKHLITATGQRVTLRCSPRSGDLSVYWYQQSLDQGLQFLIQYYNGEERAKGNILERFSAQQFPDLHSELNLSSLELGDSALYFCASSPIAGPDNEQFFGPGTRLTVL.

There are many counts of this clone. V and J are TRBV14 and TRBJ2-3, with TRBD2 as a possible D gene (6 bases). This CDR3 spans 15 amino acids. Germline loops: CDR1 SGHDN, CDR2 FVKESK. V gave up 1 base and J gave up 3 bases, with 11 bases separating them. The DNA of the CDR3 is TGTGCCAGCAGCCAAGTGGGGGGTCTGACAGATACGCAGTATTTT. It yields the protein CASSQVGGLTDTQYF.